These 22 T cell receptor beta chains came from one sample sequenced in a study of control samples from healthy donors and cancer patients. Assay: immunoSEQ multiplex PCR; the TCRdb copy retains only in-frame clones and omits some. The repertoire includes over 85,000 clones, about four fifths of them detected once, and about 35% sits in the top ten. Sample: PBMCs. The receptors stem from a man between 70 and 80 years old with lung cancer.

CDR3 sequence: CASSYLGGEKLFF. The CDR3 bases are TGTGCCAGCAGTTACCTGGGAGGTGAAAAACTGTTTTTT. The V call is TRBV6-2 or TRBV6-3, the J call TRBJ1-4; D remains ambiguous. V was pared by 2 bases and J by 7 bases, with 8 bases between. The CDR3 totals 13 residues. Germline lookup yields CDR1 MNHEY and CDR2 SVGEGT.

V gene TRBV29-1 combines with J gene TRBJ1-1; a weak D match, TRBD1 (5 bases). The germline V gene has CDR1 SQVTM and CDR2 ANQGSEA. The CDR3 covers 13 residues. The V end was cut by 6 bases, the J end by 2 bases, with 13 bases between. The CDR3 region is CSVLRGRNTEAFF. In DNA form, the CDR3 reads TGCAGCGTACTCCGGGGCCGCAACACTGAAGCTTTCTTT. Based on the CDR3 plus reference TRBV29-1 and TRBJ1-1, the full variable domain is SAVISQKPSRDICQRGTSLTIQCQVDSQVTMMFWYRQQPGQSLTLIATANQGSEATYESGFVIDKFPISRPNLTFSTLTVSNMSPEDSSIYLCSVLRGRNTEAFFGQGTRLTVV.

J is TRBJ2-7 and V is TRBV5-1, with 9 bases fitting TRBD1. V trimming: 4 bases; J trimming: 5 bases; junction bases outside the gene matches: 16. CDR3 length: 17 residues. Germline CDR1 is SGHRS and CDR2 is YFSETQ. The CDR3 bases are TGCGCCAGCAGCCGTGAGGGGGGGGGACAGGGTTTCAACGAGCAGTACTTC. Its translation is CASSREGGGQGFNEQYF.

The chain has TRBV19 and TRBJ2-7; D not certain. The CDR3 consists of 14 residues. Between the trimmed V and J ends, which lost 3 bases and 0 bases, there was a span of 9 bases. Germline V gene lookup returns CDR1 LNHDA and CDR2 SQIVND (reference sequence). CDR3 nucleotides: TGTGCCAGTAGTATCCACGCATCCTCCTACGAGCAGTACTTC. It specifies CASSIHASSYEQYF.

The rearrangement joins TRBV5-1 to TRBJ2-7; 11 bases fit TRBD1. V shed 0 bases, J shed 0 bases, and the junction held 11 bases outside the gene matches. The germline V gene encodes CDR1 SGHRS and CDR2 YFSETQ. This CDR3 is built from 19 residues. The CDR3 sequence is CASSLAKTRDRGSSYEQYF. The CDR3 DNA sequence: TGCGCCAGCAGCTTGGCGAAAACAAGGGACAGGGGGAGCTCCTACGAGCAGTACTTC.

The chain couples TRBV6-5 to TRBJ1-5; D is unclear. Trimming took off 2 bases at V and 0 bases at J, with 8 bases between the two ends. This CDR3 is 15 amino acids long. Germline CDR1 reads MNHEY; CDR2 reads SVGAGI. CDR3 sequence: CASSYGRYSNQPQHF. The DNA for the CDR3 is TGTGCCAGCAGTTACGGGCGGTATAGCAATCAGCCCCAGCATTTT.

V and J are TRBV29-1 and TRBJ1-2; D gene ambiguous. Deletions cut 5 bases from V and 7 bases from J, with 11 bases between. The V gene's germline CDR1 is SQVTM and CDR2 ANQGSEA. The length of the CDR3 is 11 residues. The CDR3 region is CSVSPEGGYTF. CDR3 DNA sequence: TGCAGCGTTAGCCCAGAAGGTGGCTACACCTTC.

This chain uses TRBV11-2 with TRBJ2-7; D is perhaps TRBD1 (5 bases). CDR3 length: 15 amino acids. V lost 6 bases and J 0 bases, leaving 15 bases between the germline ends. The germline V gene has CDR1 SGHAT and CDR2 FQNNGV. CDR3 sequence: CASSGGAAISYEQYF. CDR3 DNA: TGTGCCAGCAGTGGTGGGGCAGCCATCTCCTACGAGCAGTACTTC. Full variable domain (remainder filled in from reference TRBV11-2 and TRBJ2-7): EAGVAQSPRYKIIEKRQSVAFWCNPISGHATLYWYQQILGQGPKLLIQFQNNGVVDDSQLPKDRFSAERLKGVDSTLKIQPAKLEDSAVYLCASSGGAAISYEQYFGPGTRLTVT.

The chain carries TRBV5-6 and TRBJ2-1, with D perhaps matching TRBD2 (6 bases). In germline, CDR1 is SGHDT, CDR2 YYEEEE. The CDR3 length is 16 residues. The ends were cut back, 3 bases at V and 5 bases at J, with 18 bases in the middle. The DNA for the CDR3 is TGTGCCAGCAGCTCTCGAGGAGGGGCCTACCACAATGAGCAGTTCTTC. Translated, it gives CASSSRGGAYHNEQFF.

This chain uses TRBV5-4 with TRBJ2-3, with D possibly TRBD1 on 6 matching bases. CDR1 is SGHNT and CDR2 is YYREEE in the germline V gene (reference sequence). The CDR3 has 13 residues. The ends were cut back, 7 bases at V and 4 bases at J, with 13 bases in the middle. The CDR3 nucleotides are TGTGCCAGCGGCCCCGAGGGGGCAGATACGCAGTATTTT. This gives the protein CASGPEGADTQYF. Based on the CDR3 plus reference TRBV5-4 and TRBJ2-3, the full variable domain is ETGVTQSPTHLIKTRGQQVTLRCSSQSGHNTVSWYQQALGQGPQFIFQYYREEENGRGNFPPRFSGLQFPNYSSELNVNALELDDSALYLCASGPEGADTQYFGPGTRLTVL.

This chain connects TRBV7-2 to TRBJ1-2; possibly TRBD1 for D (5 bases). Per the germline V gene, CDR1 is SGHTA and CDR2 is FQGNSA. The CDR3 is 15 amino acids. The V gene lost 1 base and the J gene lost 3 bases, with 12 bases spanning the gap. The CDR3 is CASSLDRSWDYGYTF. Here the CDR3 DNA reads TGTGCCAGCAGCTTAGACAGGAGCTGGGACTATGGCTACACCTTC.

The chain is built from TRBV10-1 and TRBJ1-4; the D is unclear. The CDR3 consists of 11 residues. Trimming cost V 3 bases and J 4 bases, with 0 bases left between them. Germline-derived CDR1 and CDR2 are WNHNN and SYGVQD (reference sequence). CDR3 nucleotide sequence: TGCGCCAGCAGTGATAATGAAAAACTGTTTTTT. This sequence encodes CASSDNEKLFF.

This chain connects TRBV30 to TRBJ1-1, with D uncertain. The V and J ends lost 3 bases and 1 base respectively, with 9 bases between them. CDR1 GTSNPN and CDR2 SVGIG come from the germline V gene (reference sequence). The length of the CDR3 is 13 residues. The CDR3 is CAWREPGNTEAFF. CDR3 sequence (DNA): TGTGCCTGGAGGGAACCAGGGAACACTGAAGCTTTCTTT.

Written as DNA, the CDR3 is TGTGCCAGTAGTAAAGGACAGGCGAGGGGGGCCCAGCATTTT. Amino acids: CASSKGQARGAQHF. The rearrangement links TRBV19 to TRBJ1-5, with 7 bases fitting TRBD1. The CDR3 runs 14 residues. From germline, CDR1 is LNHDA and CDR2 SQIVND (reference sequence). V was clipped by 4 bases and J by 11 bases; unmatched bases: 11.

The rearrangement uses TRBV5-6 and TRBJ1-2; D gene unclear. CDR3 length equals 16 residues. Germline V gene sequence: CDR1 SGHDT, CDR2 YYEEEE. Trimming left V 0 bases short and J 0 bases short, with 12 bases between. The CDR3 bases are TGTGCCAGCAGCTTGGGGCAGGTTGGAGCTAACTATGGCTACACCTTC. This gives the protein CASSLGQVGANYGYTF.

The rearrangement joins TRBV13 to TRBJ2-1; TRBD2 aligns across 14 bases. CDR3 length equals 16 residues. The ends lost 4 bases at V and 11 bases at J; junction bases unmatched: 10. Germline loops: CDR1 PRHDT, CDR2 FYEKMQ (reference sequence). The CDR3 loop reads CASSSGRRTSGGQQFF. The CDR3 coding sequence is TGTGCCAGCAGCTCAGGAAGAAGGACTAGCGGGGGGCAGCAGTTCTTC. Drawing the rest from reference TRBV13 and TRBJ2-1, the complete variable domain is AAGVIQSPRHLIKEKRETATLKCYPIPRHDTVYWYQQGPGQDPQFLISFYEKMQSDKGSIPDRFSAQQFSDYHSELNMSSLELGDSALYFCASSSGRRTSGGQQFFGPGTRLTVL.

The chain has TRBV13 and TRBJ1-1; D may be TRBD1 (6 bases). Germline V gene lookup returns CDR1 PRHDT and CDR2 FYEKMQ (reference sequence). With 6 bases removed from V and 5 bases from J, the gap between germline ends came to 16 bases. The CDR3 contains 14 residues. The CDR3: CASRMTGARTEAFF. DNA of the CDR3: TGTGCCAGCAGAATGACGGGGGCCCGAACTGAAGCTTTCTTT.

The V and J genes are TRBV2 and TRBJ1-2; D not certain. CDR3 length: 12 amino acids. Between the trimmed V and J ends, which lost 7 bases and 4 bases, there was a span of 10 bases. CDR1 SNHLY and CDR2 FYNNEI come from the germline V gene. Written as DNA, the CDR3 is TGTGCCAGCACCGACCCCCCCTATGGCTACACCTTC. It specifies CASTDPPYGYTF.

This chain connects TRBV7-9 to TRBJ1-1, with 7 bases that match TRBD1. V shed 5 bases and J 6 bases; nucleotides not matched to a gene: 6. This CDR3 comprises 13 residues. Germline lookup yields CDR1 SEHNR and CDR2 FQNEAQ (reference sequence). The CDR3 bases are TGTGCCAGCAGCCCCCAGACAGGGCCTGAAGCTTTCTTT. Translation gives CASSPQTGPEAFF.

The rearrangement links TRBV27 to TRBJ2-1; D may be TRBD1 (5 bases). CDR3 length: 15 amino acids. The germline V gene encodes CDR1 MNHEY and CDR2 SMNVEV (reference sequence). V shed 6 bases and J shed 2 bases, with 14 bases lying between them. CDR3 DNA: TGTGCCAGCAGCCGCGTGCAGGGAACCTACAATGAGCAGTTCTTC. It encodes CASSRVQGTYNEQFF.

The V gene is TRBV6-1, the J gene TRBJ1-4; 8 bases are shared with TRBD1. Germline lookup yields CDR1 MNHNS and CDR2 SASEGT. The junction had 5 bases not matched to a gene; V was cut back by 4 bases and J by 1 base. This CDR3 has 16 amino acids. CDR3 loop: CASSVDRGLTNEKLFF. In nucleotides, the CDR3 is TGTGCCAGCAGTGTAGACAGGGGTTTAACTAATGAAAAACTGTTTTTT.

This clone was recorded a few times. The CDR3: CASSIEKQGSGYTF. The DNA of the CDR3 is TGTGCCAGTAGTATAGAAAAGCAGGGATCTGGCTACACCTTC. This sequence joins TRBV19 and TRBJ1-2; a weak D match, TRBD1 (5 bases). V was shortened by 0 bases and J by 7 bases, with 12 bases between the two germline ends. Looked up from germline, CDR1 is LNHDA and CDR2 is SQIVND (reference sequence). CDR3 length equals 14 residues.